These 17 T cell receptor beta chains were sequenced from one sample in a study of shared clonotypes between healthy human individuals. Libraries were prepared by immunoSEQ multiplex PCR; TCRdb keeps only in-frame clonotypes and omits some of them. Of around 320,000 clones in the sample, around 87% were seen once. The source material was memory CD8+ T cells sorted from blood. The subset: CD45RO+ cells pooled with CCR7-negative TemRA cells. These receptors were obtained from a man younger than 35 in good health.

The rearrangement links TRBV4-1 to TRBJ1-2; TRBD1 aligns across 9 bases. This CDR3 region has 12 residues. Germline trimming cut 5 bases from V and 13 bases from J; bases unmatched to any gene: 8. Germline values: CDR1 MGHRA, CDR2 YSYEKL. The CDR3 DNA sequence: TGCGCCAGCAGCGCTACCGGGACAGGGACCACCTTC. Translated, it gives CASSATGTGTTF.

The sample holds one count of this clone. The rearrangement links TRBV2 to TRBJ2-7, with no clear D. The CDR3 consists of 13 residues. Germline V CDR1 and CDR2: SNHLY, FYNNEI. Trimming pared 3 bases from V and 3 bases from J, leaving 9 bases between. Here the CDR3 reads CASSDRLNYEQYF. The CDR3 DNA sequence: TGTGCCAGCAGTGACAGGCTGAACTACGAGCAGTACTTC.

The chain couples TRBV4-1 to TRBJ2-2; no clear D gene. This CDR3 is 16 amino acids long. Trimming removed 0 bases at V and 0 bases at J, with 8 bases between. Germline values: CDR1 MGHRA, CDR2 YSYEKL. The CDR3 sequence: CASSQEPLPNTGELFF. As DNA, the CDR3 is TGCGCCAGCAGCCAAGAGCCCCTTCCGAACACCGGGGAGCTGTTTTTT.

The rearrangement uses TRBV9 and TRBJ1-3, with 8 bases identical to TRBD1. The germline CDR1 and CDR2 sequences are SGDLS and YYNGEE. The CDR3 runs to 16 residues. The ends lost 0 bases at V and 4 bases at J; junction bases unmatched: 6. CDR3 DNA sequence: TGTGCCAGCAGCGTAGCAGGGGGCGCGGAGGGAAACACCATATATTTT. Translation gives CASSVAGGAEGNTIYF.

The chain combines TRBV5-1 with TRBJ2-1; 9 bases fit TRBD1. The germline CDR1 and CDR2 sequences are SGHRS and YFSETQ. The CDR3 covers 16 residues. V trimming: 4 bases; J trimming: 1 base; junction bases outside the gene matches: 6. DNA of the CDR3: TGCGCCAGCAGCACCCTACAGGGGGCTTCCTACAATGAGCAGTTCTTC. The encoded protein is CASSTLQGASYNEQFF. Supplemented by reference TRBV5-1 and TRBJ2-1, the full variable domain reads KAGVTQTPRYLIKTRGQQVTLSCSPISGHRSVSWYQQTPGQGLQFLFEYFSETQRNKGNFPGRFSGRQFSNSRSEMNVSTLELGDSALYLCASSTLQGASYNEQFFGPGTRLTVL.

The genes are TRBV11-1 and TRBJ1-1, with TRBD1 identical over 8 bases. Germline values: CDR1 SGHAT, CDR2 FQDESV (reference sequence). With 5 bases clipped from V and 5 bases from J, the junction kept 10 bases outside the gene matches. This CDR3 is 15 amino acids long. CDR3 loop: CASSPIGQGFTEAFF. The CDR3, as DNA: TGTGCCAGCAGCCCAATCGGACAGGGCTTTACTGAAGCTTTCTTT.

The J gene is TRBJ1-2, the V gene TRBV2; a weak D match, TRBD1 (6 bases). CDR1 and CDR2 from the germline V gene are SNHLY and FYNNEI. The CDR3 spans 13 residues. CDR3 sequence (DNA): TGTGCTACGAGAGGGGGAGAGGGCTATGGCTACACCTTC. It is translated as CATRGGEGYGYTF.

J is TRBJ1-4 and V is TRBV6-5; D is uncertain. Trimming left V 0 bases short and J 8 bases short, with 13 bases between. In germline, CDR1 is MNHEY, CDR2 SVGAGI. This CDR3 has 15 residues. CDR3 protein: CASSYSGLSWEKLFF. The CDR3 coding sequence is TGTGCCAGCAGTTACTCCGGGTTGTCATGGGAAAAACTGTTTTTT.

In its sample, this clone was seen many times. The same CDR3 can be traced to other DNA sequences in this sample. This chain connects TRBV6-5 to TRBJ1-1; D is ambiguous. This CDR3 is built from 13 residues. V was cut by 9 bases and J by 4 bases, with 15 bases left in between. Germline CDR1 MNHEY, CDR2 SVGAGI. This CDR3 is CASRPRGGTEAFF. The CDR3 coding sequence is TGTGCCAGTAGGCCACGGGGAGGCACTGAAGCTTTCTTT.

This clone was observed a handful of times. The chain carries TRBV10-3 and TRBJ1-2, with no clear D. Germline V gene sequence: CDR1 ENHRY, CDR2 SYGVKD. The CDR3 is 16 residues long. V lost 3 bases to trimming and J lost 0 bases, with 14 bases between them. In DNA form, the CDR3 reads TGTGCCATCAGTGAACCCCCACAGTTAGCTAACTATGGCTACACCTTC. This codes for CAISEPPQLANYGYTF.

V gene TRBV5-5 combines with J gene TRBJ2-7; D gene unclear. Germline V CDR1 and CDR2: SGHKS, YYEKEE (reference sequence). This CDR3 is built from 13 residues. V was shortened by 4 bases and J by 3 bases, with 11 bases between the two germline ends. The CDR3 here is CASSINPGYEQYF. CDR3 DNA sequence: TGTGCCAGCAGCATTAACCCCGGCTACGAGCAGTACTTC.

This clone has only one observation. This chain's CDR3 is CASNGGGAEQYF. DNA for the CDR3: TGTGCCAGCAATGGAGGGGGCGCGGAGCAGTACTTC. The rearrangement uses TRBV28 and TRBJ2-7, with D perhaps matching TRBD1 (7 bases). V was trimmed by 7 bases and J by 7 bases, leaving 14 bases between them. Germline V gene lookup returns CDR1 MDHEN and CDR2 SYDVKM. This CDR3 is 12 amino acids long. Using reference TRBV28 and TRBJ2-7 for the parts outside the CDR3, the full variable domain is DVKVTQSSRYLVKRTGEKVFLECVQDMDHENMFWYRQDPGLGLRLIYFSYDVKMKEKGDIPEGYSVSREKKERFSLILESASTNQTSMYLCASNGGGAEQYFGPGTRLTVT.

The chain is built from TRBV27 and TRBJ2-7; 8 bases align to TRBD2. Germline lookup yields CDR1 MNHEY and CDR2 SMNVEV (reference sequence). Unmatched junction bases numbered 6, after V lost 10 bases and J lost 1 base. The length of the CDR3 is 13 residues. CDR3 DNA: TGTGCCACCTCGGGACTAGGATCCTACGAGCAGTACTTC. Residues: CATSGLGSYEQYF.

This rearrangement joins TRBV7-9 to TRBJ2-7; D perhaps matches TRBD2 (5 bases). V gave up 5 bases and J gave up 2 bases, with 10 bases separating them. The CDR3 consists of 13 residues. In germline, CDR1 is SEHNR, CDR2 FQNEAQ (reference sequence). The CDR3 reads CASSPDWAYEQYF. As DNA, the CDR3 is TGTGCCAGCAGCCCGGACTGGGCCTACGAGCAGTACTTC.

V gene TRBV6-1 combines with J gene TRBJ2-1, with D possibly TRBD2 on 5 matching bases. Germline V gene lookup returns CDR1 MNHNS and CDR2 SASEGT. The CDR3 runs to 16 residues. The ends were cut back, 3 bases at V and 8 bases at J, with 20 bases in the middle. CDR3 DNA: TGTGCCAGCAGTGATATAGCCCTAGCTAGTAACGATGAGCAGTTCTTC. Its protein product is CASSDIALASNDEQFF.

The chain employs TRBV6-1 and TRBJ2-7; D gene unclear. V lost 3 bases and J 3 bases, leaving 9 bases between the germline ends. The CDR3 extends over 13 amino acids. Germline lookup yields CDR1 MNHNS and CDR2 SASEGT. For the CDR3, the DNA is TGTGCCAGCAGTGATCTCAGATACTACGAGCAGTACTTC. This sequence encodes CASSDLRYYEQYF.

The chain links TRBV30 to TRBJ2-2, with 7 bases fitting TRBD1. CDR3 length: 15 residues. Trimming removed 5 bases from V and 1 base from J; junction bases left unmatched: 7. Germline CDR1 GTSNPN, CDR2 SVGIG (reference sequence). The DNA of the CDR3 is TGTGCCTGGTGGACGACAGGGAGGAACACCGGGGAGCTGTTTTTT. This translates into CAWWTTGRNTGELFF.